These 21 T cell receptor beta chains were sequenced from one sample in a study of cytomegalovirus exposure and HLA in healthy donors. This PCR relied on a set of 60 Vbeta primers and 13 Jbeta primers. Repertoires were generated with immunoSEQ multiplex PCR, while TCRdb's copy carries only in-frame clones and drops some. The table includes 200,000 or so clones, roughly 83% detected once. The sequencing sample was made of PBMCs. These receptor sequences come from a boy aged 10-17 years in good health and CMV-seronegative.

The chain is built from TRBV11-3 and TRBJ2-1; TRBD2 aligns across 11 bases. Looked up from germline, CDR1 is SGHNT and CDR2 is YENEEA. Trimming removed 5 bases from V and 4 bases from J; junction bases left unmatched: 4. CDR3 length: 15 amino acids. CDR3 loop: CASSAGTSGYNEQFF. In DNA form, the CDR3 reads TGTGCCAGCAGCGCCGGGACTAGCGGATACAATGAGCAGTTCTTC.

The gene calls are TRBV7-8 and TRBJ2-3; 8 positions match TRBD2. V dropped 1 base and J dropped 3; count of bases not matched to a gene: 9. In germline, CDR1 is SGHVS, CDR2 FQNEAQ. This CDR3 has 17 residues. CDR3 sequence: CASSLVAGRGITDTQYF. The CDR3 DNA follows: TGTGCCAGCAGCTTAGTAGCGGGGCGGGGAATAACAGATACGCAGTATTTT.

The chain joins TRBV2 to TRBJ2-5; 7 bases line up with TRBD2. With V trimmed by 3 bases and J by 0 bases, 13 bases remained unmatched. The CDR3 is 18 amino acids. Germline loops: CDR1 SNHLY, CDR2 FYNNEI. The CDR3 nucleotides read TGTGCCAGCAGTGAGGCTAGCGGAGTCCTTTCGTACCAAGAGACCCAGTACTTC. Its protein is CASSEASGVLSYQETQYF.

The rearrangement uses TRBV18 and TRBJ2-7; the D gene is possibly TRBD1 (6 bases). Germline CDR1 KGHSH, CDR2 LQKENI. V was pared by 0 bases and J by 5 bases, with 11 bases between. This CDR3 has 14 residues. This CDR3 is CASSPPNGQHEQYF. CDR3 coding DNA: TGTGCCAGCTCACCACCGAACGGACAGCACGAGCAGTACTTC.

This clone was seen only a few times. The chain couples TRBV7-2 to TRBJ2-2; TRBD2 matches 10 bases. Germline CDR1 is SGHTA and CDR2 is FQGNSA. Trimming removed 5 bases from V and 0 bases from J; junction bases left unmatched: 6. CDR3 length: 17 residues. CDR3 region: CASSTPSGGSNTGELFF. The CDR3 nucleotides read TGTGCCAGCAGCACCCCTAGCGGGGGTTCGAACACCGGGGAGCTGTTTTTT.

CDR3 loop: CASSLRTGQAFF. CDR3 nucleotides: TGTGCCAGCAGCCTACGGACAGGGCAAGCTTTCTTT. This rearrangement joins TRBV7-2 to TRBJ1-1; 8 nucleotides match TRBD1. CDR1 and CDR2 from the germline V gene are SGHTA and FQGNSA. The CDR3 sequence is 12 residues long. V was clipped by 5 bases and J by 9 bases; unmatched bases: 5.

The chain combines TRBV6-1 with TRBJ2-7, with 8 bases aligning to TRBD2. Germline-derived CDR1 and CDR2 are MNHNS and SASEGT. Losses at the gene ends were 7 bases for V and 6 bases for J; bases not matched to a gene: 5. This CDR3 has 12 residues. The CDR3 here is CASKAGVLEQYF. The CDR3 region has the DNA TGTGCCAGCAAAGCGGGAGTTCTCGAGCAGTACTTC.

The chain recombines TRBV19 with TRBJ2-2; possibly TRBD1 for D (6 bases). Trimming took 5 bases from V and 7 from J, leaving 38 bases between them. From germline, CDR1 is LNHDA and CDR2 SQIVND (reference sequence). The CDR3 covers 22 residues. The CDR3 DNA follows: TGTGCCAGTAGTCCCGGAACCGGGACACCGATCATCTATCTTCGACTAAGCGGGGAGCTGTTTTTT. Translating gives CASSPGTGTPIIYLRLSGELFF.

The chain has TRBV27 and TRBJ2-7, with 8 nucleotides matching TRBD2. The CDR3 runs to 15 residues. V gave up 6 bases and J gave up 0 bases; unmatched junction bases: 7. Germline lookup yields CDR1 MNHEY and CDR2 SMNVEV (reference sequence). The CDR3 DNA reads TGTGCCAGCAGGCAGCGGGGGAGTTCCTCCTACGAGCAGTACTTC. It yields the protein CASRQRGSSSYEQYF.

The chain employs TRBV11-1 and TRBJ1-6; no clear D gene. This CDR3 comprises 14 residues. The ends were cut back, 0 bases at V and 7 bases at J, with 7 bases in the middle. Germline assignment: CDR1 SGHAT and CDR2 FQDESV (reference sequence). This CDR3 is CASSLALTNSPLHF. The CDR3 DNA reads TGTGCCAGCAGCTTAGCCCTTACAAATTCACCCCTCCACTTT. Full variable domain (outside the CDR3, taken from reference TRBV11-1 and TRBJ1-6): EAEVAQSPRYKITEKSQAVAFWCDPISGHATLYWYRQILGQGPELLVQFQDESVVDDSQLPKDRFSAERLKGVDSTLKIQPAELGDSAMYLCASSLALTNSPLHFGNGTRLTVT.

The V and J genes are TRBV28 and TRBJ1-5, with D possibly TRBD1 on 6 matching bases. Germline V gene lookup returns CDR1 MDHEN and CDR2 SYDVKM. The CDR3 totals 14 residues. Trimming stripped 6 bases from V and 7 bases from J, with 16 bases between. Here the CDR3 reads CASSTMGTWQPQHF. The CDR3 nucleotides read TGTGCCAGCAGCACTATGGGGACATGGCAGCCCCAGCATTTT.

CDR3 nucleotides: TGTGCCAGCAGCTTAGCGATCGCGGGTCGAGCTTTCTTT. This gives the protein CASSLAIAGRAFF. The chain has TRBV7-8 and TRBJ1-1; D gene unclear. Germline V gives CDR1 SGHVS, CDR2 FQNEAQ. This CDR3 comprises 13 residues. Trimming shortened V by 0 bases and J by 10 bases, and 12 bases separated the two germline ends. The whole variable domain, filled in from reference TRBV7-8 and TRBJ1-1, reads GAGVSQSPRYKVAKRGQDVALRCDPISGHVSLFWYQQALGQGPEFLTYFQNEAQLDKSGLPSDRFFAERPEGSVSTLKIQRTQQEDSAVYLCASSLAIAGRAFFGQGTRLTVV.

The chain recombines TRBV9 with TRBJ1-2; tentative D call: TRBD1 (6 bases). The CDR3 has 15 residues. The ends were cut back, 4 bases at V and 5 bases at J, with 18 bases in the middle. CDR1 is SGDLS, CDR2 YYNGEE, per germline. CDR3 coding DNA: TGTGCCAGCAGCCCGCGGGGGGGGCGGAATTATGGCTACACCTTC. Its translation: CASSPRGGRNYGYTF.

The chain combines TRBV28 with TRBJ2-2; D not resolved. Trimming removed 4 bases from V and 4 bases from J, with 16 bases in between. The germline gives CDR1 MDHEN, CDR2 SYDVKM. The CDR3 has 16 residues. CDR3 in amino acids: CASSSPAASGTGELFF. CDR3 DNA: TGTGCCAGCAGTTCCCCGGCCGCGTCGGGCACCGGGGAGCTGTTTTTT.

The V and J genes are TRBV5-1 and TRBJ1-3, with D possibly being TRBD1 (5 bases). From germline, CDR1 is SGHRS and CDR2 YFSETQ. Trimming stripped 6 bases from V and 2 bases from J, with 15 bases between. This CDR3 comprises 15 residues. In nucleotides, the CDR3 is TGCGCCAGCACCTCGACGACAGTGCCTGGAAACACCATATATTTT. This sequence encodes CASTSTTVPGNTIYF.

The chain combines TRBV27 with TRBJ1-1, with 10 bases fitting TRBD1. This CDR3 has 16 residues. Trimming took 6 bases from V and 1 from J; bases not matched to a gene: 8. Germline V gene data show CDR1 as MNHEY and CDR2 as SMNVEV (reference sequence). The CDR3 DNA reads TGTGCCAGCAGGAAAGGGACAGGGGTTGAGAACACTGAAGCTTTCTTT. Amino acid sequence: CASRKGTGVENTEAFF.

Of note for this clone: The sample has other DNA sequences that encode this CDR3 too. The gene calls are TRBV7-9 and TRBJ2-7, with TRBD2 matching over 7 bases. From germline, CDR1 is SEHNR and CDR2 FQNEAQ (reference sequence). The CDR3 runs 15 residues. Unmatched junction bases numbered 9, after V lost 5 bases and J lost 2 bases. The CDR3 is CASSLGGGVAYEQYF. CDR3 DNA sequence: TGTGCCAGCAGCCTCGGGGGAGGGGTAGCCTACGAGCAGTACTTC.

The chain carries TRBV4-1 and TRBJ2-3; 7 nucleotides agree with TRBD1. There are 16 residues in the CDR3. In germline, CDR1 is MGHRA, CDR2 YSYEKL. Trimming removed 3 bases from V and 2 bases from J; junction bases left unmatched: 8. The CDR3 sequence is CASSHKTGLITDTQYF. The CDR3 nucleotides read TGCGCCAGCAGCCACAAGACAGGGCTTATCACAGATACGCAGTATTTT.

The V and J genes are TRBV27 and TRBJ2-7, with a tentative D call TRBD1 (6 bases). Germline V gene data show CDR1 as MNHEY and CDR2 as SMNVEV (reference sequence). The CDR3 is made up of 14 amino acids. Trimming cost V 4 bases and J 3 bases, with 13 bases left between them. The CDR3, as DNA: TGTGCCAGCAGTTCCCGACAGGTTCTCTACGAGCAGTACTTC. Protein: CASSSRQVLYEQYF.

This clone showed up just once. The chain carries TRBV9 and TRBJ2-5, with 8 bases that match TRBD2. The CDR3 loop spans 14 amino acids. V lost 3 bases to trimming and J lost 3 bases; unmatched junction nucleotides: 4. Germline loops: CDR1 SGDLS, CDR2 YYNGEE. This CDR3 reads CASSGFSGKETQYF. The CDR3 coding sequence is TGTGCCAGCAGCGGGTTTAGCGGGAAAGAGACCCAGTACTTC.

V gene TRBV6-5 combines with J gene TRBJ2-1, with 9 bases matching TRBD2. V trimming: 2 bases; J trimming: 7 bases; junction bases outside the gene matches: 6. CDR1 MNHEY and CDR2 SVGAGI come from the germline V gene. The CDR3 runs to 15 residues. The chain's CDR3 is CASSYGAGGGNEQFF. The CDR3 DNA reads as TGTGCCAGCAGTTACGGCGCGGGAGGGGGTAATGAGCAGTTCTTC.